Listed here is a single T cell receptor (beta chain). It has no known antigen specificity. No clone much larger than this one lies a single base away; base qualities are absent. Including cysteine and phenylalanine, the CDR3 has 14 amino acids. CDR3 DNA is the only sequence kept; it has 42 bases, read in frame from the first base. The germline V gene provides CDR1 LGHNA and CDR2 YSLEER. Trimming removed 0 bases from V and 1 base from J, leaving 6 bases between the germline ends. In Seattle, one collaborating source enrolled patients while the infection was active and tracked those patients longitudinally over the course of disease. Each collaborating institution followed its own protocols to collect whole blood in K2EDTA tubes. For TCRbeta analysis, collaborator samples were shipped as frozen whole blood, as isolated PBMCs, or as DNA extracted from either sample type. This entry belongs to a study of blood T cell repertoires in COVID-19 (dated by TCRdb to the early 2020s). General notes on the study: Collaborator samples came from the United States, Italy and Spain and covered acute and convalescent phases of COVID-19. HLA class I and class II types, where available, came from metadata supplied by the sample provider rather than from assay-based typing. Deeply sampled blood TCRbeta repertoires from subjects exposed to, actively infected with, or recovered from COVID-19 were included in the dataset. The repertoires were made available in a free public database intended to serve as a resource for research on the immune response to SARS-CoV-2. The material from the prospective study consisted of cDNA or gDNA derived from T cells, B-cell-depleted T cells, or PBMCs. The sample metadata nearly always contained a de-identified subject ID, COVID-19 status, age in years and sex. The samples were drawn from two sources: the first 160 participants of the ongoing ImmuneRACE study, and fewer than 1,500 subjects contributed by 6 global collaborators.

The immunoSEQ Assay, a bias-controlled multiplex PCR, was used to amplify TCRbeta CDR3 regions from genomic DNA. In the authors' own workflow: Nucleated cell counts per sample were estimated from amplification of reference gene primers within the assay. To quantify the absolute abundance of each unique TCRbeta CDR3 rearrangement, sequence reads were collapsed and filtered. Productive Simpson clonality was computed per sample as the square root of Simpson's diversity index over productive rearrangements. TCRdb mirrors the immuneACCESS table, restricted to in-frame sequences. Some clones are absent from its copies; in checked studies, under half trace to an unresolved V gene, and the reason for the others is unknown. V and J calls and clone size are copied from that table; D and trimming were computed from the DNA. The sample records approximately 350,000 clones, about 88% of which are singletons. The top ten constitute about 7% of the sample.

Overall study results and their limits: The quantity of clinical and demographic metadata differed by source and by participant and was supplied without curation.

The sample consisted of peripheral blood. The chain is made from TRBV4-3 and TRBJ1-1; matching of 5 bases hints at TRBD1 as the D gene. This TCR derives from a woman aged 60-75 years with COVID-19, enrolled during active disease. The CDR3 region: CASSQDRANTEAFF. The DNA reads as follows: TGCGCCAGCAGCCAAGACAGGGCGAACACTGAAGCTTTCTTT.